This T cell receptor (beta chain) was captured by sequencing in a study of CD4 and CD8 cells across lung adenocarcinoma regions. This clonotype came up many times. V lost 3 bases and J 8 bases, leaving 14 bases between the germline ends. This CDR3 is built from 14 residues. In germline, CDR1 is MNHEY, CDR2 SVGAGI. TCRdb re-called the PCR reads through MiXCR, storing one row per CDR3 protein. The repertoire holds around 20,000 distinct CDR3 sequences, with roughly 46% as singletons. Localized lung adenocarcinoma, a non-small cell lung cancer, affected the donors. The sample consisted of CD4+ T cells from the margin of a lung tumor. The receptor was derived from a male donor with lung adenocarcinoma. The CD4 and CD8 labels of this study may be unreliable. V usage is TRBV6-5 and J usage is TRBJ2-1; no definite D call. Here the CDR3 DNA reads TGTGCCAGCAGTTATAGTCTCATTCCGGATGAGCAGTTCTTC. Amino acids: CASSYSLIPDEQFF.